The sample holds a few counts of the clone carrying this TCR beta chain. Its antigen is undetermined. The V end was cut by 3 bases, the J end by 4 bases, with 10 bases between. Germline CDR1 reads SNHLY; CDR2 reads FYNNEI. The CDR3 covers 14 residues. The record originates from a study of OX40 agonist ivuxolimab in advanced cancers. Study as a whole: Hepatocellular carcinoma, melanoma, renal cell or head and neck cancer affected the dose-escalation patients. Partial responses were observed in three patients, of whom one had hepatocellular carcinoma and two had cutaneous melanoma.

The protocol was immunoSEQ multiplex PCR, while the TCRdb copy is restricted to in-frame clones and leaves out a portion. This repertoire shows around 25,000 clones, around 79% found once; its top ten account for roughly a sixth. Regarding the study as a whole: Both blood CD4+ and CD8+ T cells showed clonal growth by week 6 at 0.1 to 3.0 mg/kg.

Blood got drawn at baseline, again on cycle 4 day 1, and then on cycle 7 day 1. The clonotype was recovered from an adult with an advanced solid tumor such as melanoma, head and neck, liver or kidney cancer. Material: CD4+ or CD8+ T cells sorted from blood, obtained in a trial of the OX40 agonist ivuxolimab. The V call is TRBV2, the J call TRBJ1-3; no clear D. This CDR3 reads CASSEDGGGNTIYF. The CDR3 bases are TGTGCCAGCAGTGAGGACGGAGGAGGAAACACCATATATTTT.